These T cell receptor beta chains were read from a single sample in a study of shared T cell receptors in the human thymus. Sequenced by immunoSEQ multiplex PCR; TCRdb stores in-frame clones only, minus some. This sample has 700,000 or so clones; 80% to 90% occur once, and the top ten carry about 0.011%. Separately, the same data were catalogued under a study of human thymus T cells.

Sample: thymocytes. The receptors shown here come from a girl in the first two years of life with a congenital heart defect. Each CDR3 is given with its conserved first and last residue.

J: TRBJ2-5
V: TRBV4-1
CDR3: CASSQVTSGGAGQETQYF

J: TRBJ1-2
V: TRBV4-3
CDR3: CASSQGVAEANYGYTF

J: TRBJ2-1
V: TRBV5-3
CDR3: CARSPRTSRLRGHEQFF

J: TRBJ2-7
V: TRBV14
CDR3: CASSPLDSPYEQYF

J: TRBJ2-7
V: TRBV9
CDR3: CASSVVERPTTEQYF

J: TRBJ2-3
V: TRBV20-1
CDR3: CSAAPYDTQYF

J: TRBJ2-5
V: TRBV27
CDR3: CASSLRFGQQETQYF

J: TRBJ1-4
V: TRBV14
CDR3: CASSQDRSGGYEKLFF

J: TRBJ1-1
V: TRBV19
CDR3: CASSADRGLRTERGSTNTEAFF

J: TRBJ1-6
V: TRBV13
CDR3: CASSSGHFNSPLHF

J: TRBJ2-3
V: TRBV10-1
CDR3: CASSAIRSASTDTQYF

J: TRBJ1-1
V: TRBV7-6
CDR3: CASSLARPGQDTEAFF

J: TRBJ1-1
V: TRBV6-5
CDR3: CASFRRSVPEAFF

J: TRBJ2-7
V: TRBV13
CDR3: CASSPPGHDYEQYF

J: TRBJ1-2
V: TRBV6-5
CDR3: CASSPRTGETIGYTF

J: TRBJ1-1
V: TRBV7-8
CDR3: CASSLGGVGNTEAFF

J: TRBJ1-4
V: TRBV15
CDR3: CATSRDQKGAGIFLVEGEKLFF

J: TRBJ2-3
V: TRBV12-5
CDR3: CASGSSRGEDTQYF

J: TRBJ2-1
V: TRBV29-1
CDR3: CSVDCSGGPPLYNEQFF

J: TRBJ2-2
V: TRBV27
CDR3: CASRTGAGEKVTGELFF

J: TRBJ2-7
V: TRBV18
CDR3: CASSPRGLTGGRSYEQYF

J: TRBJ1-1
V: TRBV11-1
CDR3: CASSLGPTEAFF

J: TRBJ1-5
V: TRBV11-2
CDR3: CASSLEGQGRGQPQHF

J: TRBJ1-4
V: TRBV5-1
CDR3: CASSPNPDRKNEKLFF